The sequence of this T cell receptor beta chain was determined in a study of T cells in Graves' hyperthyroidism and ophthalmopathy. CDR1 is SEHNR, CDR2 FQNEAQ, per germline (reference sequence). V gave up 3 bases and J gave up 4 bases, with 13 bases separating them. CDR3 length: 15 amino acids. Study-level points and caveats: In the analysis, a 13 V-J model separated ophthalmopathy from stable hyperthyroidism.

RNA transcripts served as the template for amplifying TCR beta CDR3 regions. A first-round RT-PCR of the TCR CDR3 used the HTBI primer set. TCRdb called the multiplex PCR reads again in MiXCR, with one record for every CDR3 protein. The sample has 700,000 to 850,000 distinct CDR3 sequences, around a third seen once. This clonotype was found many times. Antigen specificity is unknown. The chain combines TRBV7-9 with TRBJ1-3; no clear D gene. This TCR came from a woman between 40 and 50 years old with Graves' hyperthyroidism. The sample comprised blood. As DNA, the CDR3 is TGTGCCAGCAGCTTCCAAGGATTAGGGGGAAACACCATATATTTT. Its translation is CASSFQGLGGNTIYF.